The 7 T cell receptor beta chains listed next were all sequenced from one sample in a study of CD8 T cells in Susac syndrome. Reverse transcription of about 0.45 to 1 ug RNA was performed with random hexamers. Each CDR3 protein gets one entry after TCRdb re-called the immunoSEQ multiplex PCR reads with MiXCR. The sample lists about 290,000 distinct CDR3 sequences; around nine tenths were seen once. What was sequenced was CD8+ T cells from PBMCs. The origin of the receptors is a human donor with multiple sclerosis.

The chain recombines TRBV13 with TRBJ1-4; TRBD1 might be the D (6 bases). Between the trimmed V and J ends, which lost 5 bases and 0 bases, there was a span of 13 bases. This CDR3 has 16 residues. CDR1 and CDR2 from the germline V gene are PRHDT and FYEKMQ (reference sequence). DNA of the CDR3: TGTGCCAGCAGCCGGACAGACTCTGCAACTAATGAAAAACTGTTTTTT. Protein product: CASSRTDSATNEKLFF. The whole variable domain, filled in from reference TRBV13 and TRBJ1-4, reads AAGVIQSPRHLIKEKRETATLKCYPIPRHDTVYWYQQGPGQDPQFLISFYEKMQSDKGSIPDRFSAQQFSDYHSELNMSSLELGDSALYFCASSRTDSATNEKLFFGSGTQLSVL.

This sequence joins TRBV7-9 and TRBJ2-2, with 10 bases aligning to TRBD2. The V gene's germline CDR1 is SEHNR and CDR2 FQNEAQ (reference sequence). This CDR3 contains 18 residues. V lost 5 bases, J lost 1 base, and 10 bases stayed unmatched. This CDR3 reads CASSNGLAENRNTGELFF. CDR3 nucleotides: TGTGCCAGCAGCAATGGACTAGCGGAGAACCGGAACACCGGGGAGCTGTTTTTT. The whole variable domain, filled in from reference TRBV7-9 and TRBJ2-2, reads DTGVSQNPRHKITKRGQNVTFRCDPISEHNRLYWYRQTLGQGPEFLTYFQNEAQLEKSRLLSDRFSAERPKGSFSTLEIQRTEQGDSAMYLCASSNGLAENRNTGELFFGEGSRLTVL.

This sequence joins TRBV25-1 and TRBJ1-1; weak D call: TRBD1 (6 bases). Germline lookup yields CDR1 MGHDK and CDR2 SYGVNS. The CDR3 totals 15 residues. Trimming took 7 bases from V and 5 from J, leaving 20 bases between them. The CDR3 DNA sequence: TGTGCCAGCACCCCGCTCCAGACAGGCCGGACTGAAGCTTTCTTT. Amino acids: CASTPLQTGRTEAFF.

In this sample, this clonotype turned up a few times. The chain carries TRBV30 and TRBJ2-3, with TRBD1 matching 9 bases. This CDR3 has 14 amino acids. From germline, CDR1 is GTSNPN and CDR2 SVGIG (reference sequence). With 5 bases clipped from V and 4 bases from J, the junction kept 7 bases outside the gene matches. DNA for the CDR3: TGTGCCTGGGGCCGACAGGGGGGATCAGATACGCAGTATTTT. Protein: CAWGRQGGSDTQYF.

The J gene is TRBJ2-6, the V gene TRBV6-4; D is unresolved. CDR1 is MRHNA, CDR2 SNTAGT, per germline. V dropped 0 bases and J dropped 0 bases, with 3 bases sitting between them. The CDR3 runs 15 residues. CDR3 sequence (DNA): TGTGCCAGCAGTGACTCAGGCTCTGGGGCCAACGTCCTGACTTTC. It translates to CASSDSGSGANVLTF.

The chain employs TRBV6-1 and TRBJ2-1, with 11 bases identical to TRBD2. V shed 3 bases and J 4 bases; nucleotides not matched to a gene: 2. Looked up from germline, CDR1 is MNHNS and CDR2 is SASEGT. The CDR3 runs to 15 residues. The CDR3 sequence: CASSETSGAYNEQFF. CDR3 nucleotides: TGTGCCAGCAGTGAGACTAGCGGGGCTTACAATGAGCAGTTCTTC.

This chain connects TRBV29-1 to TRBJ2-6, with 10 nucleotides matching TRBD1. CDR1 and CDR2 from the germline V gene are SQVTM and ANQGSEA. The V segment lost 6 bases and the J segment 3 bases; nucleotides outside the gene matches: 8. The CDR3 loop spans 16 amino acids. CDR3 amino acids: CSVAPRTGGGANVLTF. In nucleotides, the CDR3 is TGCAGCGTCGCGCCTCGGACAGGGGGTGGGGCCAACGTCCTGACTTTC.